Each of the 28 T cell receptor beta chains below was sequenced from the same sample in a study of T cells after posttransplantation cyclophosphamide. Measured with immunoSEQ multiplex PCR; TCRdb has only the in-frame clones, and not every one. This table holds about 21,000 clones, over 75% found once. Control samples came 1 year after myeloablative marrow transplants with methotrexate plus calcineurin inhibitor. Here the sequenced sample was PBMCs, taken approximately twelve months after allogeneic stem cell transplant with calcineurin inhibitor and methotrexate. Receptors were obtained from a female patient younger than 45 who received an allogeneic stem cell transplant from an unrelated donor, was CMV-positive, and had acute and chronic GVHD. Some T cells may trace back to the graft donor.

The chain combines TRBV19 with TRBJ2-1; 12 nucleotides agree with TRBD2. This CDR3 has 14 residues. Germline CDR1 reads LNHDA; CDR2 reads SQIVND (reference sequence). The junction had 0 bases not matched to a gene; V was cut back by 1 base and J by 8 bases. The CDR3 bases are TGTGCCAGTAGTATAGGGACTAGCGGGGATGAGCAGTTCTTC. The encoded protein is CASSIGTSGDEQFF.

This clone was detected only a few times. The chain combines TRBV5-1 with TRBJ1-2; D is ambiguous. V dropped 0 bases and J dropped 0 bases, with 6 bases sitting between them. This CDR3 is built from 14 residues. Germline V lookup: CDR1 SGHRS, CDR2 YFSETQ. The CDR3 coding sequence is TGCGCCAGCAGCTTGGCCGGGGCTAACTATGGCTACACCTTC. Translating it yields CASSLAGANYGYTF.

This chain connects TRBV30 to TRBJ1-1; D is possibly TRBD1 (6 bases). The CDR3 spans 15 residues. Germline-derived CDR1 and CDR2 are GTSNPN and SVGIG (reference sequence). V was cut by 3 bases and J by 1 base, with 15 bases left in between. The CDR3 reads CAWRGALRGNTEAFF. The CDR3 DNA sequence: TGTGCCTGGAGGGGGGCACTCAGAGGGAACACTGAAGCTTTCTTT.

The rearrangement joins TRBV29-1 to TRBJ2-7; tentative D call: TRBD2 (6 bases). The CDR3 contains 12 residues. Germline CDR1 reads SQVTM; CDR2 reads ANQGSEA. V lost 6 bases and J lost 5, with 14 bases in between. The CDR3 DNA is TGCAGCGTCTCCGCGGGACTTGACGAGCAGTACTTC. Amino acid sequence: CSVSAGLDEQYF.

V usage is TRBV25-1 and J usage is TRBJ2-2; 10 nucleotides line up with TRBD2. This CDR3 is 16 amino acids long. Per the germline V gene, CDR1 is MGHDK and CDR2 is SYGVNS. The V and J ends lost 2 bases and 8 bases, in that order; junction bases with no gene match: 8. This CDR3 reads CASSEVRLAGVGELFF. The CDR3 DNA reads TGTGCCAGCAGTGAAGTTAGGCTAGCGGGAGTGGGGGAGCTGTTTTTT.

The rearrangement uses TRBV30 and TRBJ1-2, with no clear D. Germline V gene lookup returns CDR1 GTSNPN and CDR2 SVGIG (reference sequence). The germline V and J ends were trimmed by 3 bases and 0 bases, with 20 bases remaining between them. The CDR3 extends over 17 amino acids. This chain's CDR3 is CAWRGHGGGNANYGYTF. The DNA for the CDR3 is TGTGCCTGGAGGGGCCATGGAGGAGGGAACGCTAACTATGGCTACACCTTC.

In this sample, this clone turned up a few times. The rearrangement joins TRBV6-1 to TRBJ2-3, with TRBD2 matching 8 bases. CDR3 length: 17 amino acids. Germline CDR1 reads MNHNS; CDR2 reads SASEGT. The trim removed 1 base at V and 1 base at J, leaving 7 bases unmatched. This chain's CDR3 is CASSEEISGVRTDTQYF. Written as DNA, the CDR3 is TGTGCCAGCAGTGAAGAGATTAGCGGGGTCCGCACAGATACGCAGTATTTT.

CDR3 bases: TGTGCCAGCAGCCTAAGGGGAGGGACAGGGGTTCCCTACGAGCAGTACGTC. The encoded protein is CASSLRGGTGVPYEQYV. The rearrangement uses TRBV27 and TRBJ2-7; 10 bases are a match to TRBD1. Germline loops: CDR1 MNHEY, CDR2 SMNVEV (reference sequence). This CDR3 contains 17 residues. V trimming: 6 bases; J trimming: 2 bases; junction bases outside the gene matches: 13.

This chain uses TRBV7-9 with TRBJ1-5; TRBD1 agrees at 9 bases. J was trimmed by 7 bases and V by 5 bases; bases with no gene match: 6. This CDR3 region has 14 residues. Germline loops: CDR1 SEHNR, CDR2 FQNEAQ (reference sequence). As DNA, the CDR3 is TGTGCCAGCAGCAAAACAGGGGGCGACCAGCCCCAGCATTTT. Translating gives CASSKTGGDQPQHF. Filled out from reference TRBV7-9 and TRBJ1-5, the complete variable domain reads DTGVSQNPRHKITKRGQNVTFRCDPISEHNRLYWYRQTLGQGPEFLTYFQNEAQLEKSRLLSDRFSAERPKGSFSTLEIQRTEQGDSAMYLCASSKTGGDQPQHFGDGTRLSIL.

This clone occurred once. This chain uses TRBV2 with TRBJ2-3; D remains ambiguous. There are 14 residues in the CDR3. Germline V gene data show CDR1 as SNHLY and CDR2 as FYNNEI. Trimming shortened V by 1 base and J by 1 base, and 6 bases separated the two germline ends. CDR3 sequence (DNA): TGTGCCAGCAGTGAAGGGCAGGGCACAGATACGCAGTATTTT. This translates into CASSEGQGTDTQYF.

As concerns this clone: The sample carries other DNA sequences with the same CDR3. This chain links TRBV27 with TRBJ1-4; D is unclear. The CDR3 consists of 14 residues. Germline loops: CDR1 MNHEY, CDR2 SMNVEV (reference sequence). Trimming shortened V by 2 bases and J by 4 bases, and 8 bases separated the two germline ends. CDR3 in DNA: TGTGCCAGCAGTTTACGCGGTCTTAATGAAAAACTGTTTTTT. Translation gives CASSLRGLNEKLFF.

Remarks on this clone: Germline and junction disagree at one end, which may indicate a read error. The V and J genes are TRBV5-6 and TRBJ2-5; D may be TRBD1 (6 bases). Germline CDR1 and CDR2: SGHDT and YYEEEE. This CDR3 has 13 residues. For the CDR3, the DNA is TGTGCCAGCAGCTTGGAAGGGGGAGAGATCCAGTACTTC. Encoded protein: CASSLEGGEIQYF.

This clone has a single count. V and J are TRBV27 and TRBJ2-5; the D gene is possibly TRBD2 (7 bases). This CDR3 spans 14 amino acids. Germline CDR1 is MNHEY and CDR2 is SMNVEV (reference sequence). V lost 2 bases, J lost 5 bases, and 12 bases lay in between. CDR3 in DNA: TGTGCCAGCAGTTTAAGGGGGGGCCGGGAGACCCAGTACTTC. It encodes CASSLRGGRETQYF.

The CDR3 here is CASSQGAGGLSYNEQFF. CDR3 DNA: TGTGCCAGCAGCCAAGGAGCGGGAGGCCTCTCCTACAATGAGCAGTTCTTC. The gene calls are TRBV14 and TRBJ2-1, with 9 positions matching TRBD2. This CDR3 has 17 amino acids. In germline, CDR1 is SGHDN, CDR2 FVKESK. Trimming took 1 base from V and 0 from J; bases not matched to a gene: 4. Drawing the rest from reference TRBV14 and TRBJ2-1, the complete variable domain is EAGVTQFPSHSVIEKGQTVTLRCDPISGHDNLYWYRRVMGKEIKFLLHFVKESKQDESGMPNNRFLAERTGGTYSTLKVQPAELEDSGVYFCASSQGAGGLSYNEQFFGPGTRLTVL.

In this sample, this clone turned up a few times. The chain couples TRBV5-1 to TRBJ2-1, with 10 bases that match TRBD2. The V gene end was trimmed by 5 bases and the J gene end by 5 bases; junction bases not matched to a gene: 10. There are 16 residues in the CDR3. Germline V gene data show CDR1 as SGHRS and CDR2 as YFSETQ. The CDR3 DNA is TGCGCCAGCAGAGGGACTAGCGCCGTGAGCGACAATGAGCAGTTCTTC. This codes for CASRGTSAVSDNEQFF.

This chain uses TRBV6-6 with TRBJ1-2; 8 bases fit TRBD1. Germline V gene data show CDR1 as MNHNY and CDR2 as SVGAGI (reference sequence). The CDR3 totals 16 residues. Trimming took 6 bases from V and 4 from J; bases not matched to a gene: 13. The CDR3 sequence is CASRPLPGQGVYGYTF. The CDR3 coding sequence is TGTGCCAGCAGGCCTCTCCCCGGACAGGGAGTCTATGGCTACACCTTC.

V is TRBV11-2 and J is TRBJ2-1; D is ambiguous. The CDR3 runs to 12 residues. V shed 8 bases and J shed 7 bases, with 12 bases lying between them. In germline, CDR1 is SGHAT, CDR2 FQNNGV. In DNA form, the CDR3 reads TGTGCCAGCCGCGATGTGGTTAATGAGCAGTTCTTC. It is translated as CASRDVVNEQFF.

The chain combines TRBV27 with TRBJ2-1; D might be TRBD1 (5 bases). There are 16 residues in the CDR3. The germline gives CDR1 MNHEY, CDR2 SMNVEV (reference sequence). With 3 bases removed from V and 7 bases from J, the gap between germline ends came to 19 bases. Here the CDR3 reads CASSFDFGQSRNEQFF. CDR3 nucleotides: TGTGCCAGCAGTTTCGATTTCGGACAAAGCAGGAATGAGCAGTTCTTC.

In its sample, this clone was seen a few times. The genes are TRBV18 and TRBJ1-1; D possibly corresponds to TRBD1 (6 bases). CDR3 length: 17 amino acids. The V end was cut by 3 bases, the J end by 1 base, with 18 bases between. Germline CDR1 KGHSH, CDR2 LQKENI. Here the CDR3 reads CASSPTNPGQKNTEAFF. CDR3 DNA sequence: TGTGCCAGCTCACCCACTAACCCCGGACAGAAGAACACTGAAGCTTTCTTT.

V usage is TRBV6-5 and J usage is TRBJ2-3; the match to TRBD2 covers 12 bases. The V gene's germline CDR1 is MNHEY and CDR2 SVGAGI. V shed 11 bases and J 5 bases; nucleotides not matched to a gene: 5. The CDR3 runs to 13 residues. The CDR3 region is CAAGLAGIDTQYF. CDR3 nucleotides: TGTGCCGCCGGACTAGCGGGAATAGATACGCAGTATTTT.

The J gene is TRBJ2-5, the V gene TRBV30; 16 nucleotides line up with TRBD2. From germline, CDR1 is GTSNPN and CDR2 SVGIG (reference sequence). The CDR3 spans 17 residues. Trimming removed 5 bases from V and 3 bases from J; junction bases left unmatched: 9. This chain's CDR3 is CAWGGPGLAGGEETQYF. CDR3 DNA sequence: TGTGCCTGGGGTGGGCCGGGACTAGCGGGAGGGGAAGAGACCCAGTACTTC.

The J gene is TRBJ2-1, the V gene TRBV9; TRBD2 might be the D (5 bases). The V and J ends lost 4 bases and 13 bases respectively, with 18 bases between them. The CDR3 length is 13 residues. The germline V gene encodes CDR1 SGDLS and CDR2 YYNGEE. CDR3 bases: TGTGCCAGCAGCCCTCCTTGGGGTAGCGATCAGTTCTTC. This encodes CASSPPWGSDQFF.

V usage is TRBV11-2 and J usage is TRBJ2-3, with a tentative D call TRBD1 (5 bases). Germline lookup yields CDR1 SGHAT and CDR2 FQNNGV. The germline V and J ends were trimmed by 3 bases and 0 bases, with 10 bases remaining between them. This CDR3 has 15 amino acids. The CDR3 DNA reads TGTGCCAGCAGCTTTTACCGGACAAGCACAGATACGCAGTATTTT. Its protein is CASSFYRTSTDTQYF.

Only one count was recorded for this clone. This chain joins TRBV30 and TRBJ1-6; D call uncertain. V dropped 3 bases and J dropped 3 bases, with 3 bases sitting between them. The length of the CDR3 is 12 residues. Germline-derived CDR1 and CDR2 are GTSNPN and SVGIG (reference sequence). Here the CDR3 reads CAWRSYNSPLHF. CDR3 sequence (DNA): TGTGCCTGGAGGAGCTATAATTCACCCCTCCACTTT.

The J gene is TRBJ1-1, the V gene TRBV11-2; D is perhaps TRBD1 (5 bases). Germline V gene sequence: CDR1 SGHAT, CDR2 FQNNGV. This CDR3 has 15 amino acids. V was trimmed by 1 base and J by 0 bases, leaving 9 bases between them. The CDR3 loop reads CASSLGQTMNTEAFF. The CDR3 DNA reads as TGTGCCAGCAGCTTAGGACAGACCATGAACACTGAAGCTTTCTTT.

The genes are TRBV5-1 and TRBJ2-1; 8 bases agree with TRBD2. V was clipped by 0 bases and J by 7 bases; unmatched bases: 6. Germline CDR1 reads SGHRS; CDR2 reads YFSETQ. The CDR3 loop spans 15 amino acids. Written as DNA, the CDR3 is TGCGCCAGCAGCTTGGAAACGGGAGGGCATAATGAGCAGTTCTTC. This encodes CASSLETGGHNEQFF.

The chain uses TRBV4-3 and TRBJ2-3; TRBD2 matches at 7 bases. V dropped 1 base and J dropped 7; count of bases not matched to a gene: 11. CDR3 size: 16 residues. Germline V gene sequence: CDR1 LGHNA, CDR2 YSLEER. This CDR3 is CASSQARGSGFNTQYF. The DNA of the CDR3 is TGCGCCAGCAGCCAAGCCCGGGGTAGCGGGTTTAATACGCAGTATTTT.

V gene TRBV15 combines with J gene TRBJ2-3; tentatively, D is TRBD1 (5 bases). Germline CDR1 is LNHNV and CDR2 is YYDKDF (reference sequence). This CDR3 is built from 16 residues. V lost 0 bases to trimming and J lost 6 bases, with 16 bases between them. The CDR3 DNA follows: TGTGCCACCAGCAGAGATCAGGGCAGGTATATGGATACGCAGTATTTT. Its translation: CATSRDQGRYMDTQYF.